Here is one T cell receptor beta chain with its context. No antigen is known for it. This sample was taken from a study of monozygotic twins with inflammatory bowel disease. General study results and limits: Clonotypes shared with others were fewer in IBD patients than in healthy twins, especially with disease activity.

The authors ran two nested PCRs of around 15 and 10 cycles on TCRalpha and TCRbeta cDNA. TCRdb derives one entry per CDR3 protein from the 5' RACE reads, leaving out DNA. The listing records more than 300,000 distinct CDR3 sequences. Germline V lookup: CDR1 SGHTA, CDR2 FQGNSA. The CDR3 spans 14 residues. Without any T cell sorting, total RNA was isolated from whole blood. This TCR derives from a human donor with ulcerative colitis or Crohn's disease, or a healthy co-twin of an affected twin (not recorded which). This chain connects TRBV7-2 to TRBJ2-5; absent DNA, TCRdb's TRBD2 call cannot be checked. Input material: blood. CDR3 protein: CASTPGGYGETQYF.